The 19 T cell receptor beta chains below were found in one sample sequenced in a study of blood T cell repertoires in COVID-19 (dated by TCRdb to the early 2020s). Library creation used the immunoSEQ multiplex PCR assay. The source is immuneACCESS, and TCRdb retained only in-frame sequences with V and J called. Part of the clones is not carried over; for the studies checked, unresolved V genes explain less than half of this, and the remainder is unexplained. For this sample the table gives some 210,000 clones, of which roughly 86% were detected only once. The ten biggest clones cover roughly 5.3% of the sample. The specimen sequenced was peripheral blood. The receptors here all came from a woman between 65 and 79 years old with active or convalescent COVID-19.

V is TRBV6-5 and J is TRBJ1-1, with 10 bases matching TRBD1. V gave up 7 bases and J gave up 5 bases; unmatched junction bases: 7. Germline lookup yields CDR1 MNHEY and CDR2 SVGAGI. CDR3 length: 14 amino acids. The CDR3 spells CASTEDRGWTEAFF. In DNA, the CDR3 is TGTGCCAGCACCGAGGACAGGGGGTGGACTGAAGCTTTCTTT.

V usage is TRBV5-6 and J usage is TRBJ2-7, with TRBD1 matching over 9 bases. Per germline, CDR1 SGHDT and CDR2 YYEEEE. CDR3 length: 16 amino acids. With 0 bases clipped from V and 2 bases from J, the junction kept 6 bases outside the gene matches. The CDR3 sequence is CASSLGRDRATYEQYF. In DNA, the CDR3 is TGTGCCAGCAGCTTGGGCCGGGACAGGGCTACCTACGAGCAGTACTTC.

This rearrangement joins TRBV29-1 to TRBJ1-3; D is perhaps TRBD1 (6 bases). Germline CDR1 reads SQVTM; CDR2 reads ANQGSEA. Between the trimmed V and J ends, which lost 6 bases and 1 base, there was a span of 13 bases. This CDR3 contains 14 residues. This chain's CDR3 is CSVAGAESGNTIYF. CDR3 nucleotide sequence: TGCAGCGTAGCAGGGGCAGAGTCTGGAAACACCATATATTTT.

The chain joins TRBV27 to TRBJ2-7, with 8 bases aligning to TRBD1. The CDR3 loop spans 14 amino acids. The junction had 6 bases not matched to a gene; V was cut back by 3 bases and J by 5 bases. Germline V lookup: CDR1 MNHEY, CDR2 SMNVEV (reference sequence). The DNA of the CDR3 is TGTGCCAGCAGTTTTTCTGGACAGGGTAACGAGCAGTACTTC. This codes for CASSFSGQGNEQYF.

This chain connects TRBV6-5 to TRBJ2-3; possibly TRBD2 for D (6 bases). The V end was cut by 5 bases, the J end by 2 bases, with 14 bases between. From germline, CDR1 is MNHEY and CDR2 SVGAGI. This CDR3 has 15 residues. The CDR3 loop is CASSREGLATDTQYF. The CDR3 DNA reads TGTGCCAGCAGTCGTGAGGGACTCGCCACAGATACGCAGTATTTT.

The chain joins TRBV5-6 to TRBJ2-7; 7 bases line up with TRBD1. There are 14 residues in the CDR3. The V gene end was trimmed by 4 bases and the J gene end by 2 bases; junction bases not matched to a gene: 6. Germline CDR1 and CDR2: SGHDT and YYEEEE. The CDR3 protein is CASSLGTATYEQYF. The DNA of the CDR3 is TGTGCCAGCAGCCTCGGGACAGCCACCTACGAGCAGTACTTC. The entire variable domain, with the rest obtained from reference TRBV5-6 and TRBJ2-7, is as follows: DAGVTQSPTHLIKTRGQQVTLRCSPKSGHDTVSWYQQALGQGPQFIFQYYEEEERQRGNFPDRFSGHQFPNYSSELNVNALLLGDSALYLCASSLGTATYEQYFGPGTRLTVT.

The J gene is TRBJ2-7, the V gene TRBV7-3, with 9 positions matching TRBD2. Germline CDR1 reads SGHTA; CDR2 reads FQGTGA. The V segment lost 5 bases and the J segment 0 bases; nucleotides outside the gene matches: 2. This CDR3 has 14 residues. For the CDR3, the DNA is TGTGCCAGCAGCCCTAGCGGGATCTCCTACGAGCAGTACTTC. Translation gives CASSPSGISYEQYF.

The chain's CDR3 is CASSQAGVGETQYF. DNA for the CDR3: TGTGCCAGCAGCCAAGCAGGGGTCGGAGAGACCCAGTACTTC. The chain employs TRBV4-2 and TRBJ2-5, with a weak D call TRBD1 (6 bases). The CDR3 is 14 amino acids. The germline V gene encodes CDR1 LGHNA and CDR2 YNFKEQ. Trimming removed 1 base from V and 4 bases from J, with 10 bases in between.

This chain links TRBV24-1 with TRBJ2-3, with 7 bases matching TRBD1. The CDR3 covers 15 residues. Germline CDR1 is KGHDR and CDR2 is SFDVKD. V shed 4 bases and J 1 base; nucleotides not matched to a gene: 4. The CDR3 region is CATSDPGTGTDTQYF. In nucleotides, the CDR3 is TGTGCCACCAGTGACCCCGGGACAGGCACAGATACGCAGTATTTT.

The chain carries TRBV28 and TRBJ2-2; 10 bases are a match to TRBD1. The germline V gene has CDR1 MDHEN and CDR2 SYDVKM. V was pared by 7 bases and J by 2 bases, with 4 bases of the junction left unmatched. The CDR3 is 15 residues long. CDR3 sequence reads: CASTRDRGNTGELFF. In DNA, the CDR3 is TGTGCCAGCACCAGGGACAGGGGAAACACCGGGGAGCTGTTTTTT.

The DNA for the CDR3 is TGTGCCAGCAGCTTAGGGGGGACAATCAATGAGCAGTTCTTC. Protein: CASSLGGTINEQFF. The chain is built from TRBV7-2 and TRBJ2-1; TRBD1 is a possible D gene (6 bases). The CDR3 is 14 residues long. Germline CDR1 reads SGHTA; CDR2 reads FQGNSA. Trimming took off 1 base at V and 6 bases at J, with 10 bases between the two ends.

This chain links TRBV7-6 with TRBJ2-6, with TRBD1 matching 11 bases. Germline V gene lookup returns CDR1 SGHVS and CDR2 FNYEAQ. The CDR3 is 18 residues long. V shed 0 bases and J 2 bases; nucleotides not matched to a gene: 3. The CDR3 sequence: CASSLADRGLPGANVLTF. The CDR3 DNA reads TGTGCCAGCAGCTTAGCGGACAGGGGGCTCCCTGGGGCCAACGTCCTGACTTTC.

V gene TRBV28 combines with J gene TRBJ2-1, with 11 bases lining up with TRBD2. The germline V gene has CDR1 MDHEN and CDR2 SYDVKM. V was clipped by 4 bases and J by 5 bases; unmatched bases: 7. The CDR3 length is 16 residues. The CDR3 protein is CASSSIAGGRDNEQFF. In DNA, the CDR3 is TGTGCCAGCAGTTCGATAGCGGGAGGGCGGGACAATGAGCAGTTCTTC.

The V and J genes are TRBV11-1 and TRBJ2-6, with D maybe TRBD2 (5 bases). CDR1 SGHAT and CDR2 FQDESV come from the germline V gene (reference sequence). The CDR3 is 15 residues long. The V end was cut by 2 bases, the J end by 2 bases, with 7 bases between. The CDR3 loop is CASSLPGTGANVLTF. Here the CDR3 DNA reads TGTGCCAGCAGCTTACCGGGAACTGGGGCCAACGTCCTGACTTTC.

CDR3 DNA sequence: TGTGCCAGCTCAAAGGTACGGGGAGCTGGGCAGTTCTTC. Encoded protein: CASSKVRGAGQFF. The chain combines TRBV5-6 with TRBJ2-1; D is possibly TRBD2 (5 bases). The V and J ends lost 7 bases and 12 bases respectively, with 20 bases between them. Germline-derived CDR1 and CDR2 are SGHDT and YYEEEE. The CDR3 consists of 13 residues.

The genes are TRBV18 and TRBJ2-7, with 8 bases fitting TRBD1. The CDR3 runs to 14 residues. Germline trimming cut 3 bases from V and 3 bases from J; bases unmatched to any gene: 4. Looked up from germline, CDR1 is KGHSH and CDR2 is LQKENI. The DNA of the CDR3 is TGTGCCAGCTCACCGGGGGGACAGGTCTACGAGCAGTACTTC. Translation gives CASSPGGQVYEQYF. The entire variable domain, with the rest obtained from reference TRBV18 and TRBJ2-7, is as follows: NAGVMQNPRHLVRRRGQEARLRCSPMKGHSHVYWYRQLPEEGLKFMVYLQKENIIDESGMPKERFSAEFPKEGPSILRIQQVVRGDSAAYFCASSPGGQVYEQYFGPGTRLTVT.

The chain couples TRBV12-3 or TRBV12-4 to TRBJ2-3; 10 nucleotides agree with TRBD2. The junction had 6 bases not matched to a gene; V was cut back by 2 bases and J by 13 bases. The CDR3 loop spans 13 amino acids. The CDR3 loop reads CASSLKTSGLKYF. Here the CDR3 DNA reads TGTGCCAGCAGTTTAAAGACTAGCGGGCTGAAGTATTTT.

The V call is TRBV30, the J call TRBJ2-7; 10 bases match TRBD2. There are 14 residues in the CDR3. V lost 2 bases to trimming and J lost 2 bases; unmatched junction nucleotides: 3. From germline, CDR1 is GTSNPN and CDR2 SVGIG (reference sequence). CDR3 in DNA: TGTGCCTGGAGTAGCGGGAGGGCCCCCTACGAGCAGTACTTC. Amino acid sequence: CAWSSGRAPYEQYF.

This rearrangement joins TRBV20-1 to TRBJ2-7; TRBD2 aligns across 12 bases. CDR3 size: 15 residues. Looked up from germline, CDR1 is DFQATT and CDR2 is SNEGSKA (reference sequence). V lost 3 bases to trimming and J lost 2 bases; unmatched junction nucleotides: 5. CDR3 region: CSASKGLAGAYEQYF. CDR3 coding DNA: TGCAGTGCTAGTAAGGGACTAGCGGGTGCCTACGAGCAGTACTTC.